The TCR beta chain under discussion was sequenced for a study of blood T cells in healthy people across ages. Looked up from germline, CDR1 is SEHNR and CDR2 is FQNEAQ (reference sequence). This CDR3 region has 11 residues. The germline V and J ends were trimmed by 4 bases and 10 bases, with 11 bases remaining between them. Alongside a J-beta primer mix, a sample-barcoded 5' primer served in a second PCR lasting roughly 6 to 12 cycles. Via MiXCR, TCRdb re-called the 5' RACE reads, giving one row per CDR3 protein. The sample shows 750,000 to 950,000 distinct CDR3 sequences, roughly 28% of them seen only once. These data were likewise used in another study, on T cells of mothers and their children.

The sequenced sample consisted of blood. V is TRBV7-9 and J is TRBJ2-7; no reliable D call. The clonotype comes from a woman aged 40 to 50 in good health. CDR3 amino acids: CASSSLVDQYF. The CDR3 nucleotides are TGTGCCAGCAGCTCCCTGGTAGACCAGTACTTC. Complete variable domain (other parts from reference TRBV7-9 and TRBJ2-7): DTGVSQNPRHKITKRGQNVTFRCDPISEHNRLYWYRQTLGQGPEFLTYFQNEAQLEKSRLLSDRFSAERPKGSFSTLEIQRTEQGDSAMYLCASSSLVDQYFGPGTRLTVT.